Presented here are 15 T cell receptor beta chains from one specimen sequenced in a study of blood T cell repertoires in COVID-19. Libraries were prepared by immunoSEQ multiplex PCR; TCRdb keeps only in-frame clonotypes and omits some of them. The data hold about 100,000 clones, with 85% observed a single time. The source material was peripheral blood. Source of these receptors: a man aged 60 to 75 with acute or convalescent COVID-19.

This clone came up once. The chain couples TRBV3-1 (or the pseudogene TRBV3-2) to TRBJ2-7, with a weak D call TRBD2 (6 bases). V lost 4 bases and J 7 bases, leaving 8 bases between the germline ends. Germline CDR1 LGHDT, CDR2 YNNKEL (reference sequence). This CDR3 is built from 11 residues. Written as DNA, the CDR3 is TGTGCCAGCAGCCCCGGGAGTGAGCAGTACTTC. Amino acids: CASSPGSEQYF.

The CDR3 here is CASSHRYPGLARVGDEQFF. Written as DNA, the CDR3 is TGTGCCAGCAGCCATCGATACCCGGGACTAGCGCGTGTGGGGGATGAGCAGTTCTTC. The chain employs TRBV13 and TRBJ2-1; 10 nucleotides align to TRBD2. The CDR3 runs to 19 residues. Germline loops: CDR1 PRHDT, CDR2 FYEKMQ (reference sequence). The ends lost 5 bases at V and 8 bases at J; junction bases unmatched: 21.

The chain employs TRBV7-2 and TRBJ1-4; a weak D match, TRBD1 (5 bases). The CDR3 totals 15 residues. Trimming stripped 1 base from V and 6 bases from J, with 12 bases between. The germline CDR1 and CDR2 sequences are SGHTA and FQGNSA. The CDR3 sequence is CASSLVAGSYEKLFF. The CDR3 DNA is TGTGCCAGCAGCTTAGTAGCAGGGTCGTATGAAAAACTGTTTTTT. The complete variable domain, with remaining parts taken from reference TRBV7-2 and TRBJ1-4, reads GAGVSQSPSNKVTEKGKDVELRCDPISGHTALYWYRQSLGQGLEFLIYFQGNSAPDKSGLPSDRFSAERTGGSVSTLTIQRTQQEDSAVYLCASSLVAGSYEKLFFGSGTQLSVL.

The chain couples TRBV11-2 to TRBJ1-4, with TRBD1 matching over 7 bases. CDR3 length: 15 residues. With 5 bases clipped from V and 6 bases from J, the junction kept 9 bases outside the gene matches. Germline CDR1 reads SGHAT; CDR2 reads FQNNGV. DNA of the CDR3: TGTGCCAGCAGCCGCCGACAGGGTGGGGATGAAAAACTGTTTTTT. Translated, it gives CASSRRQGGDEKLFF.

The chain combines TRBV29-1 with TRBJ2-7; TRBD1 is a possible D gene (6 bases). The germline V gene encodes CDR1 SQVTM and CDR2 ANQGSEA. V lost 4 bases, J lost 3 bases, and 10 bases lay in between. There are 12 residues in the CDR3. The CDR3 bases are TGCAGCGTTGGACAGGTATACTACGAGCAGTACTTC. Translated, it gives CSVGQVYYEQYF.

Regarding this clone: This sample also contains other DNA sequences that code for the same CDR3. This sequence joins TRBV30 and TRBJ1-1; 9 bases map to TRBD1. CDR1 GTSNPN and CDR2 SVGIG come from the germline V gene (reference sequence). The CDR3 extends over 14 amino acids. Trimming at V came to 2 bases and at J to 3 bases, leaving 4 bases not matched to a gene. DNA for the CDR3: TGTGCCTGGAGTAGGACAGGGGTTCACACTGAAGCTTTCTTT. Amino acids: CAWSRTGVHTEAFF.

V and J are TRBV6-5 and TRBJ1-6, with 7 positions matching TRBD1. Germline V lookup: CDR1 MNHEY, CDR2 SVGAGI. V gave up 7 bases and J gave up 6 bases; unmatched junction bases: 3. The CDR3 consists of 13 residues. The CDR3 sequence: CASTTGSNSPLHF. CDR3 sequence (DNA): TGTGCCAGCACGACAGGGTCTAATTCACCCCTCCACTTT.

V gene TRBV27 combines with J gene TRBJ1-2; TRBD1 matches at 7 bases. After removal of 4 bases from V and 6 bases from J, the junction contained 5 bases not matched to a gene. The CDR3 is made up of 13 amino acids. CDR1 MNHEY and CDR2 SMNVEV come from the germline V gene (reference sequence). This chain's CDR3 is CASSSTGKHGYTF. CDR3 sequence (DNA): TGTGCCAGCAGTTCGACAGGGAAGCATGGCTACACCTTC.

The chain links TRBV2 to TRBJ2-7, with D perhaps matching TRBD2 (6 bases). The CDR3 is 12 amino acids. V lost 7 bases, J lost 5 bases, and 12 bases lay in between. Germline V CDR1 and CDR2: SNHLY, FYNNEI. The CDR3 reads CASKEGSDEQYF. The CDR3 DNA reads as TGTGCCAGCAAGGAGGGGTCGGACGAGCAGTACTTC.

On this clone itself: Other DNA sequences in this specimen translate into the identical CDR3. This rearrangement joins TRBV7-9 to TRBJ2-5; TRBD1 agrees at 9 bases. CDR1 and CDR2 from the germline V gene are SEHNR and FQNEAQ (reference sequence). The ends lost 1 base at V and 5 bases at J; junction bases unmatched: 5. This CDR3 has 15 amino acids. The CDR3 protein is CASSLVQGAGETQYF. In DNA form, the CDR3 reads TGTGCCAGCAGCTTAGTACAGGGGGCGGGTGAGACCCAGTACTTC.

CDR3 amino acids: CASSYSAYNSPLHF. CDR3 sequence (DNA): TGTGCCAGCAGTTACTCAGCATATAATTCACCCCTCCACTTT. This chain joins TRBV6-5 and TRBJ1-6; D uncertain. Trimming took 0 bases from V and 4 from J, leaving 4 bases between them. There are 14 residues in the CDR3. The germline CDR1 and CDR2 sequences are MNHEY and SVGAGI.

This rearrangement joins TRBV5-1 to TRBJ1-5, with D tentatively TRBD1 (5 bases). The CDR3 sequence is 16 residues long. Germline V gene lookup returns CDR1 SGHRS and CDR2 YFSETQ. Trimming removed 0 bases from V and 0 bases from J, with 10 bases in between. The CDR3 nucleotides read TGCGCCAGCAGCTTGGTTGGGGGGTTTAGCAATCAGCCCCAGCATTTT. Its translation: CASSLVGGFSNQPQHF. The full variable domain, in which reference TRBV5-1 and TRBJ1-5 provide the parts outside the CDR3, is KAGVTQTPRYLIKTRGQQVTLSCSPISGHRSVSWYQQTPGQGLQFLFEYFSETQRNKGNFPGRFSGRQFSNSRSEMNVSTLELGDSALYLCASSLVGGFSNQPQHFGDGTRLSIL.

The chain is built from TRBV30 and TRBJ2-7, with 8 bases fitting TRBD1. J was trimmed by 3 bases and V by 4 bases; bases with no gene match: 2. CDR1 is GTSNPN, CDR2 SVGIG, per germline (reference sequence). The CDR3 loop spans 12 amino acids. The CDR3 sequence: CAWTGQGYEQYF. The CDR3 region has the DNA TGTGCCTGGACCGGACAGGGCTACGAGCAGTACTTC.

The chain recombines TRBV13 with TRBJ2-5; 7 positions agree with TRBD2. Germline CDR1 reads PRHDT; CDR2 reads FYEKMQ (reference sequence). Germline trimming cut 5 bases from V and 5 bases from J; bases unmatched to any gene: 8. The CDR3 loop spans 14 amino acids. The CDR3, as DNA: TGTGCCAGCAGCCCCTGGGGGGGACGGGAGACCCAGTACTTC. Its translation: CASSPWGGRETQYF.

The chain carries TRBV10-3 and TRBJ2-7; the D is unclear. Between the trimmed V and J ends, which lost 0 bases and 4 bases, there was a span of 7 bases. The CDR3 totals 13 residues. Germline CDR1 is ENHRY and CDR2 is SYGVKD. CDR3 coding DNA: TGTGCCATCAGTGAGTCGAGCCATTACGAGCAGTACTTC. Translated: CAISESSHYEQYF.